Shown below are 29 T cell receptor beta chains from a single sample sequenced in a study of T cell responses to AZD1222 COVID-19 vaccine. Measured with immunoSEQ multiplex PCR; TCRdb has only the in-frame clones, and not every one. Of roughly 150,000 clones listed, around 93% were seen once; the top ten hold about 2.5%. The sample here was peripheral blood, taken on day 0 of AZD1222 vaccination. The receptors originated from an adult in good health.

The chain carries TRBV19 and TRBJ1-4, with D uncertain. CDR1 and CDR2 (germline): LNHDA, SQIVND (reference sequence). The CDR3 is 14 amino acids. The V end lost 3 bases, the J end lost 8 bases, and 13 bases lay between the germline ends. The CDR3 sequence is CASSIGLLGEKLFF. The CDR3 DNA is TGTGCCAGTAGTATCGGACTTCTGGGCGAAAAACTGTTTTTT.

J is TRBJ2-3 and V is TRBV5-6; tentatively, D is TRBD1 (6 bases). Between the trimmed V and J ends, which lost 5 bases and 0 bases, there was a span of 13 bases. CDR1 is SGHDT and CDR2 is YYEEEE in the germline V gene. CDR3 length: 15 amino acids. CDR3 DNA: TGTGCCAGCAGTCAGGACAGCCTTAGCACAGATACGCAGTATTTT. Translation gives CASSQDSLSTDTQYF.

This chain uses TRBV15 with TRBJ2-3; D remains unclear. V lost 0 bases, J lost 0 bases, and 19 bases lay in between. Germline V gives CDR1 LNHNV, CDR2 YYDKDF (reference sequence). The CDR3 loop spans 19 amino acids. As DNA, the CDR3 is TGTGCCACCAGCAGAGATGGCGCCGGGTATGTAGGGAGCACAGATACGCAGTATTTT. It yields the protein CATSRDGAGYVGSTDTQYF.

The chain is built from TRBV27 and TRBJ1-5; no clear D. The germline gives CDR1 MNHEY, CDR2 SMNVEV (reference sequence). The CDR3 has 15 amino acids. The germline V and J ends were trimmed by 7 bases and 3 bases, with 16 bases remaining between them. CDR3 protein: CASTPGFGANQPQHF. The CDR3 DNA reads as TGTGCCAGCACCCCGGGATTCGGAGCCAATCAGCCCCAGCATTTT.

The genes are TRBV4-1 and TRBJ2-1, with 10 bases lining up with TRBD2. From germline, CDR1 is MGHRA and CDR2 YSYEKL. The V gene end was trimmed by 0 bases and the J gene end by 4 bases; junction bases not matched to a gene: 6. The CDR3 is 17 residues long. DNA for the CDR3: TGCGCCAGCAGCCAAGAGGGTACTAGCGGGGTATACAATGAGCAGTTCTTC. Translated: CASSQEGTSGVYNEQFF.

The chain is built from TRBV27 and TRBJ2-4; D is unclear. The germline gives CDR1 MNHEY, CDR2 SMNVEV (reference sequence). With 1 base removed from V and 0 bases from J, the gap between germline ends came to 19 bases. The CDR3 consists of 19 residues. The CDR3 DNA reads TGTGCCAGCAGTTTATTCTCGATTCCACCCAGCCTAGCCAAAAACATTCAGTACTTC. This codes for CASSLFSIPPSLAKNIQYF.

CDR3 residues: CASSYDLVQETQYF. CDR3 nucleotides: TGTGCCAGCAGCTACGACCTCGTACAAGAGACCCAGTACTTC. This chain joins TRBV7-9 and TRBJ2-5; D gene uncertain. CDR3 length: 14 residues. Germline V gene lookup returns CDR1 SEHNR and CDR2 FQNEAQ (reference sequence). The V end was cut by 4 bases, the J end by 2 bases, with 11 bases between.

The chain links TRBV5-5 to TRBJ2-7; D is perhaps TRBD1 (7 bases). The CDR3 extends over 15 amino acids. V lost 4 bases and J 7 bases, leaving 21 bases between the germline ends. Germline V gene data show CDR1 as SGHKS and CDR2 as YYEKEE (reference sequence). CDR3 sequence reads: CASSPRMVAGGEQYF. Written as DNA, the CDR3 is TGTGCCAGCAGCCCCCGAATGGTGGCAGGGGGGGAGCAGTACTTC.

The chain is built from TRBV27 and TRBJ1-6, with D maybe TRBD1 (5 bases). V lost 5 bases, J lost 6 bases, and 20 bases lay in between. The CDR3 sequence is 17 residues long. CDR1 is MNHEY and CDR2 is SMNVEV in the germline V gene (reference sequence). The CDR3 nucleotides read TGTGCCAGCAGTCTCCTCGGAGTGGGGGGTGGTAATTCACCCCTCCACTTT. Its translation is CASSLLGVGGGNSPLHF.

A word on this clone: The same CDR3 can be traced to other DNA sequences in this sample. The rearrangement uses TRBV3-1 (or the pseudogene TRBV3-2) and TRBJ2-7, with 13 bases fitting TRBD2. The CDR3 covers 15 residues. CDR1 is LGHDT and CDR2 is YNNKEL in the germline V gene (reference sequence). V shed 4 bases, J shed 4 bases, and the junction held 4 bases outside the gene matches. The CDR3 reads CASSLGLAGAYEQYF. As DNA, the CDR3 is TGTGCCAGCAGCCTCGGACTAGCGGGAGCATACGAGCAGTACTTC.

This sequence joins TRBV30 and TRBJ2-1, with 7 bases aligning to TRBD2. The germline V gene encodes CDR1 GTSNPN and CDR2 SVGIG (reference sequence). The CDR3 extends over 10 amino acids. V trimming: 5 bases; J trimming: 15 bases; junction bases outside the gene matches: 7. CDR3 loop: CAWGDYQRFF. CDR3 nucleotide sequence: TGTGCCTGGGGGGACTACCAGCGGTTCTTC.

The CDR3 coding sequence is TGTGCCAGCAGCTCCGGACTACCTAGCACAGATACGCAGTATTTT. Protein product: CASSSGLPSTDTQYF. The chain joins TRBV11-2 to TRBJ2-3; a possible D gene is TRBD2 (6 bases). The germline V gene has CDR1 SGHAT and CDR2 FQNNGV. V was pared by 4 bases and J by 0 bases, with 11 bases between. This CDR3 comprises 15 residues.

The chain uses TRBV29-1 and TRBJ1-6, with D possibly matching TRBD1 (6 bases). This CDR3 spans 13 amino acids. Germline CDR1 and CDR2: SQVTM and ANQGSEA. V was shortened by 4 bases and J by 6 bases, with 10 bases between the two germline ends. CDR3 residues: CSVGTAVNSPLHF. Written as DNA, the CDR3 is TGCAGCGTTGGGACAGCCGTTAATTCACCCCTCCACTTT.

CDR3: CASSQGTSGSYNEQFF. The CDR3, as DNA: TGTGCCAGCAGCCAGGGGACTAGCGGTTCCTACAATGAGCAGTTCTTC. This chain uses TRBV7-9 with TRBJ2-1, with 11 bases lining up with TRBD2. The V segment lost 5 bases and the J segment 1 base; nucleotides outside the gene matches: 4. Germline CDR1 SEHNR, CDR2 FQNEAQ (reference sequence). The CDR3 length is 16 residues.

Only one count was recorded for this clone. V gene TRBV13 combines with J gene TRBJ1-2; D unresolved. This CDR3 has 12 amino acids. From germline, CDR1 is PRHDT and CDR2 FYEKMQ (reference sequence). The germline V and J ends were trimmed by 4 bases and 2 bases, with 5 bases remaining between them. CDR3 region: CASSSTNYGYTF. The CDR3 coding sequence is TGTGCCAGCAGCTCCACAAACTATGGCTACACCTTC. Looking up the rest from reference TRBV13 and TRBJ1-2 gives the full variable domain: AAGVIQSPRHLIKEKRETATLKCYPIPRHDTVYWYQQGPGQDPQFLISFYEKMQSDKGSIPDRFSAQQFSDYHSELNMSSLELGDSALYFCASSSTNYGYTFGSGTRLTVV.

The CDR3 is CATSVNPQGGYEQYF. Here the CDR3 DNA reads TGTGCCACCAGTGTTAATCCCCAGGGGGGCTACGAGCAGTACTTC. The genes are TRBV24-1 and TRBJ2-7; maybe TRBD1 (7 bases). The germline V gene has CDR1 KGHDR and CDR2 SFDVKD. This CDR3 has 15 residues. V was trimmed by 5 bases and J by 3 bases, leaving 16 bases between them.

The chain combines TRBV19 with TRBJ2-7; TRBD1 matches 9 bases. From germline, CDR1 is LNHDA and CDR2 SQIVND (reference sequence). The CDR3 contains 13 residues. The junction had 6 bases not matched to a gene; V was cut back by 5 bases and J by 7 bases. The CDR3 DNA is TGTGCCAGTAGTCCCCGGACAGGGGATGAGCAGTACTTC. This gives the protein CASSPRTGDEQYF. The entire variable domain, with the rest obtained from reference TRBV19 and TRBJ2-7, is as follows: DGGITQSPKYLFRKEGQNVTLSCEQNLNHDAMYWYRQDPGQGLRLIYYSQIVNDFQKGDIAEGYSVSREKKESFPLTVTSAQKNPTAFYLCASSPRTGDEQYFGPGTRLTVT.

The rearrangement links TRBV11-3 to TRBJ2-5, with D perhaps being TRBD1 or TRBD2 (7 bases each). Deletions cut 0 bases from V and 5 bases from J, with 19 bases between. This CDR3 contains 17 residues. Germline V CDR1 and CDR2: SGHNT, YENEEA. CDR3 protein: CASSLDKAGGGTETQYF. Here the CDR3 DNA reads TGTGCCAGCAGCTTAGATAAAGCAGGGGGGGGAACGGAGACCCAGTACTTC.

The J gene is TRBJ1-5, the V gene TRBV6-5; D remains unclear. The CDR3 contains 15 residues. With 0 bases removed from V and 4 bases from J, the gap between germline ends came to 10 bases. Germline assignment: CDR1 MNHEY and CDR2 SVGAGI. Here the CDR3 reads CASSYSRNLNQPQHF. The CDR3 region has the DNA TGTGCCAGCAGTTACTCACGCAATCTAAATCAGCCCCAGCATTTT.

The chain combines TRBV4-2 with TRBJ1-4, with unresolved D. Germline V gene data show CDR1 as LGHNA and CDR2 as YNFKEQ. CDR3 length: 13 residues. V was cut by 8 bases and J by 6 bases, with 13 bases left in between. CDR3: CASVGESDEKLFF. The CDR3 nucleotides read TGTGCCAGCGTGGGTGAGTCTGATGAAAAACTGTTTTTT.

CDR3 sequence reads: CASSRTGGLYGYTF. In DNA, the CDR3 is TGTGCCAGCAGCCGGACAGGGGGCTTATATGGCTACACCTTC. This rearrangement joins TRBV5-4 to TRBJ1-2; 11 bases fit TRBD1. Trimming took 4 bases from V and 5 from J; bases not matched to a gene: 4. This CDR3 has 14 residues. Germline V gene data show CDR1 as SGHNT and CDR2 as YYREEE (reference sequence).

CDR3: CASSLDGASGNTIYF. The CDR3 DNA reads TGTGCCAGCAGCTTAGACGGAGCCTCTGGAAACACCATATATTTT. The chain couples TRBV7-2 to TRBJ1-3; D call uncertain. The CDR3 contains 15 residues. Trimming removed 1 base from V and 0 bases from J, with 7 bases in between. Germline V gene data show CDR1 as SGHTA and CDR2 as FQGNSA.

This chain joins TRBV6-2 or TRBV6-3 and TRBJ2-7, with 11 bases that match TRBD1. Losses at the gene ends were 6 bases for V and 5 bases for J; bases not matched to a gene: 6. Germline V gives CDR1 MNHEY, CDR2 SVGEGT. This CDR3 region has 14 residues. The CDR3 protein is CASSQDRGLHEQYF. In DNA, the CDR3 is TGTGCCAGCAGCCAGGACAGGGGGCTGCACGAGCAGTACTTC.

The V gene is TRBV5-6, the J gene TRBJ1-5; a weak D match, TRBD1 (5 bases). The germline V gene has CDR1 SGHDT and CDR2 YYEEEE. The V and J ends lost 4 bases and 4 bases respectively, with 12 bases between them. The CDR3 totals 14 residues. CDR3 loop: CASSLGLDNQPQHF. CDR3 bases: TGTGCCAGCAGCCTGGGGCTGGATAATCAGCCCCAGCATTTT.

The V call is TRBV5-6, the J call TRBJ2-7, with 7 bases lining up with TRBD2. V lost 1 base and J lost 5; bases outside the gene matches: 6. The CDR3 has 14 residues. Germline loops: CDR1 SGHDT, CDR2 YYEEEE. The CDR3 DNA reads TGTGCCAGCAGCTTGCTAGTGGGAGGGGACGAGCAGTACTTC. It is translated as CASSLLVGGDEQYF.

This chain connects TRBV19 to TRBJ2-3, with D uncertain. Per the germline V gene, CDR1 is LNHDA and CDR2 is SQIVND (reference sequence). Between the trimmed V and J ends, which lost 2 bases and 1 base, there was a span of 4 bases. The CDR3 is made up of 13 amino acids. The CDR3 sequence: CASSITRTDTQYF. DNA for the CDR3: TGTGCCAGTAGTATAACTCGCACAGATACGCAGTATTTT.

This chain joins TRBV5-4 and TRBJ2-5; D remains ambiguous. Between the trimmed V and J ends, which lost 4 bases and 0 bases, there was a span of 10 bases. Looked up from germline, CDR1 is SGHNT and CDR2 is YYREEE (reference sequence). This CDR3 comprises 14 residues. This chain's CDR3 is CASSLPRNQETQYF. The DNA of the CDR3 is TGTGCCAGCAGCCTTCCTAGAAACCAAGAGACCCAGTACTTC.

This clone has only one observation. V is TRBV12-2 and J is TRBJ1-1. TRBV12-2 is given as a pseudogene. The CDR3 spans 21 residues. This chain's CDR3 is CASRIPGRASRFCPMNTEAFF. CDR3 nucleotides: TGTGCAAGTCGCATACCCGGGAGGGCGTCTAGGTTTTGTCCTATGAACACTGAAGCTTTCTTT.

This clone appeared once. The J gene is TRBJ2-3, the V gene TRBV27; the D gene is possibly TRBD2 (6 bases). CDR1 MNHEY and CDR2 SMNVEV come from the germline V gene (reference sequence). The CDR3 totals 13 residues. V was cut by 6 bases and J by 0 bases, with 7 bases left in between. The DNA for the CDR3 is TGTGCCAGCAGGGGACTTAGCACAGATACGCAGTATTTT. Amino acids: CASRGLSTDTQYF.